The clone carrying this T cell receptor (beta chain) was seen just once. Profiled with immunoSEQ multiplex PCR; TCRdb holds only in-frame clones, not every one. The repertoire holds roughly 230,000 clones, with over 90% as singletons. V lost 0 bases and J lost 3, with 9 bases in between. The length of the CDR3 is 14 residues. CDR1 and CDR2 (germline): MGHRA, YSYEKL. The sample belongs to a study of blood T cell repertoires in COVID-19. The chain links TRBV4-1 to TRBJ2-7; D unresolved. The receptor was derived from a young man with COVID-19, enrolled during active disease. Source material: peripheral blood. In DNA, the CDR3 is TGCGCCAGCAGCCAAGATATCAGTATCTACGAGCAGTACTTC. Its translation is CASSQDISIYEQYF.